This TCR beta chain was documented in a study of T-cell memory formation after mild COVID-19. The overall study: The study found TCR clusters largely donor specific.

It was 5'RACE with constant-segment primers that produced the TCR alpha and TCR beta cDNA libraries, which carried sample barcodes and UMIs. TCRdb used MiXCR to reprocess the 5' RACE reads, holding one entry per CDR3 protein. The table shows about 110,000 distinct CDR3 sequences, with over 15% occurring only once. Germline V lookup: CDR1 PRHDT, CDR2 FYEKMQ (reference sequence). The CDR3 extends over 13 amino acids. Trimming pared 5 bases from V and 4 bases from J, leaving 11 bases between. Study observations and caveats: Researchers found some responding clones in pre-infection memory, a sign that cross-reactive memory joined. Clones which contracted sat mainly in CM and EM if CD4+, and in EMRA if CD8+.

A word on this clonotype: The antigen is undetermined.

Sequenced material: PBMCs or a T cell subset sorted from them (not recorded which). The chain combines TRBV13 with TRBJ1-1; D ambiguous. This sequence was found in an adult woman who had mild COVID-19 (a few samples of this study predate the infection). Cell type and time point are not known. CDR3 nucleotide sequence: TGTGCCAGCAGCGATCACCTTTTCACTGAAGCTTTCTTT. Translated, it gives CASSDHLFTEAFF.